Below, 30 T cell receptor beta chains from the same sample are listed, as sequenced in a study of cytomegalovirus exposure and HLA in healthy donors (dated by TCRdb to about 2017). Library creation used the immunoSEQ multiplex PCR assay. For the multiplex PCR, a mixture combining 60 forward primers for TCR Vbeta segments and 13 reverse primers for TCR Jbeta segments was used. TCRdb holds this immuneACCESS table with in-frame rearrangements only. Some clones are missing; in checked studies, unresolved V genes explain under half, and the rest has no known cause. Recorded for this sample are under 70,000 clones; about nine tenths of them occurred a single time. Roughly 2% of the sample lies in the top ten. Sequenced: PBMCs. The origin of the receptors is a woman aged 25 to 39 in good health and CMV-seronegative.

The chain carries TRBV4-2 and TRBJ2-1; 7 bases match TRBD2. The CDR3 has 13 amino acids. Per germline, CDR1 LGHNA and CDR2 YNFKEQ. The V and J ends lost 6 bases and 8 bases, in that order; junction bases with no gene match: 7. The CDR3 spells CASRGGLGDEQFF. As DNA, the CDR3 is TGTGCCAGCAGGGGGGGGTTAGGTGATGAGCAGTTCTTC.

The rearrangement uses TRBV5-1 and TRBJ2-5; 9 bases match TRBD2. V shed 1 base and J 0 bases; nucleotides not matched to a gene: 7. CDR3 length: 17 residues. CDR1 and CDR2 from the germline V gene are SGHRS and YFSETQ. This chain's CDR3 is CASSLRPSGINQETQYF. The CDR3 DNA is TGCGCCAGCAGCTTGAGGCCTAGCGGGATAAACCAAGAGACCCAGTACTTC.

The genes are TRBV27 and TRBJ2-4; tentatively, D is TRBD2 (6 bases). The CDR3 spans 18 residues. V lost 5 bases and J 0 bases, leaving 20 bases between the germline ends. In germline, CDR1 is MNHEY, CDR2 SMNVEV (reference sequence). This CDR3 is CASSPISRDSLAKNIQYF. DNA of the CDR3: TGTGCCAGCAGTCCCATCTCGCGGGACTCCCTAGCCAAAAACATTCAGTACTTC.

J is TRBJ1-2 and V is TRBV18; 7 bases agree with TRBD1. The CDR3 length is 14 residues. J lost 4 bases, V lost 4 bases, and 6 bases had no gene match. CDR1 and CDR2 from the germline V gene are KGHSH and LQKENI. Here the CDR3 reads CASSLRDSRYGYTF. The CDR3 coding sequence is TGTGCCAGCTCACTCCGGGACAGCCGCTATGGCTACACCTTC.

This sequence joins TRBV9 and TRBJ1-1; 8 positions match TRBD1. The CDR3 contains 19 residues. V shed 4 bases and J 3 bases; nucleotides not matched to a gene: 20. Germline-derived CDR1 and CDR2 are SGDLS and YYNGEE. The CDR3 loop is CASSPGQGSTLSTDTEAFF. The CDR3 region has the DNA TGTGCCAGCAGCCCCGGACAGGGTAGTACCCTTAGTACCGACACTGAAGCTTTCTTT.

The J gene is TRBJ1-1, the V gene TRBV19; maybe TRBD1 (5 bases). Looked up from germline, CDR1 is LNHDA and CDR2 is SQIVND (reference sequence). V lost 9 bases and J lost 1, with 15 bases in between. The CDR3 is 14 amino acids. CDR3 sequence: CASWGVQTNTEAFF. Written as DNA, the CDR3 is TGTGCCAGCTGGGGCGTCCAGACGAACACTGAAGCTTTCTTT. The full variable domain, its missing parts supplied by reference TRBV19 and TRBJ1-1, is DGGITQSPKYLFRKEGQNVTLSCEQNLNHDAMYWYRQDPGQGLRLIYYSQIVNDFQKGDIAEGYSVSREKKESFPLTVTSAQKNPTAFYLCASWGVQTNTEAFFGQGTRLTVV.

The chain combines TRBV19 with TRBJ1-1; 8 bases align to TRBD1. The CDR3 runs 13 residues. Germline CDR1 is LNHDA and CDR2 is SQIVND (reference sequence). The V gene end was trimmed by 6 bases and the J gene end by 0 bases; junction bases not matched to a gene: 0. This chain's CDR3 is CASRTGVNTEAFF. The CDR3 nucleotides read TGTGCCAGTAGGACAGGGGTGAACACTGAAGCTTTCTTT.

The chain uses TRBV7-2 and TRBJ1-3; possible D gene TRBD1, 6 bases. V gave up 5 bases and J gave up 0 bases, with 11 bases separating them. The CDR3 extends over 15 amino acids. Germline CDR1 reads SGHTA; CDR2 reads FQGNSA. CDR3 in amino acids: CASSADSISGNTIYF. DNA of the CDR3: TGTGCCAGCAGCGCGGACAGTATCTCTGGAAACACCATATATTTT.

This sequence joins TRBV7-8 and TRBJ2-7; TRBD2 matches 8 bases. CDR1 is SGHVS, CDR2 FQNEAQ, per germline. The CDR3 is 14 residues long. Unmatched junction bases numbered 5, after V lost 5 bases and J lost 2 bases. Here the CDR3 reads CASSLREGAYEQYF. The CDR3 bases are TGTGCCAGCAGCCTCCGGGAGGGCGCCTACGAGCAGTACTTC.

The V gene is TRBV11-3, the J gene TRBJ2-7; TRBD2 aligns across 13 bases. The J call is uncertain, as TRBJ2-5 better fits the DNA end. The CDR3 extends over 15 amino acids. Germline CDR1 and CDR2: SGHNT and YENEEA. The CDR3 sequence is CASSIGGLAGVTQYF. The CDR3 nucleotides read TGTGCCAGCAGCATCGGAGGACTAGCGGGAGTGACCCAGTACTTC.

This clone was counted only a few times. V and J are TRBV6-6 and TRBJ2-3; 8 positions match TRBD2. The CDR3 runs 15 residues. The germline V gene has CDR1 MNHNY and CDR2 SVGAGI (reference sequence). V shed 6 bases and J 3 bases; nucleotides not matched to a gene: 8. DNA for the CDR3: TGTGCCAGCAGACTCCGGGCGGGAGGTACAGATACGCAGTATTTT. It translates to CASRLRAGGTDTQYF.

The chain employs TRBV13 and TRBJ2-5, with 9 bases identical to TRBD2. Germline V lookup: CDR1 PRHDT, CDR2 FYEKMQ (reference sequence). The CDR3 runs 14 residues. V dropped 5 bases and J dropped 1; count of bases not matched to a gene: 2. The CDR3 nucleotides read TGTGCCAGCAGCCTGACTAGCGGCCAAGAGACCCAGTACTTC. Protein product: CASSLTSGQETQYF.

J is TRBJ2-7 and V is TRBV7-9, with 8 bases identical to TRBD1. The CDR3 covers 16 residues. Germline V gene sequence: CDR1 SEHNR, CDR2 FQNEAQ (reference sequence). Trimming at V came to 6 bases and at J to 2 bases, leaving 12 bases not matched to a gene. In nucleotides, the CDR3 is TGTGCCAGCAGGACCGACAGGGGCAGGGCGACCTACGAGCAGTACTTC. Amino acid sequence: CASRTDRGRATYEQYF. The full variable domain, its missing parts supplied by reference TRBV7-9 and TRBJ2-7, is DTGVSQNPRHKITKRGQNVTFRCDPISEHNRLYWYRQTLGQGPEFLTYFQNEAQLEKSRLLSDRFSAERPKGSFSTLEIQRTEQGDSAMYLCASRTDRGRATYEQYFGPGTRLTVT.

The chain recombines TRBV9 with TRBJ2-5; 7 positions agree with TRBD2. The germline CDR1 and CDR2 sequences are SGDLS and YYNGEE. V lost 7 bases to trimming and J lost 5 bases; unmatched junction nucleotides: 11. This CDR3 is 14 amino acids long. CDR3 in DNA: TGTGCCAGCTCCCGACTAGCCGGTCGGGAGACCCAGTACTTC. Residues: CASSRLAGRETQYF.

In DNA, the CDR3 is TGTGCCAGTAGCCCAGGGGGACTAGCGATTAGTGAGCAGTTCTTC. It translates to CASSPGGLAISEQFF. The gene calls are TRBV19 and TRBJ2-1, with TRBD2 matching over 10 bases. J was trimmed by 9 bases and V by 6 bases; bases with no gene match: 11. This CDR3 contains 15 residues. CDR1 is LNHDA, CDR2 SQIVND, per germline (reference sequence).

The chain employs TRBV5-4 and TRBJ1-1, with D possibly being TRBD1 (5 bases). The germline V gene has CDR1 SGHNT and CDR2 YYREEE (reference sequence). The CDR3 is made up of 13 amino acids. The V gene lost 3 bases and the J gene lost 1 base, with 7 bases spanning the gap. The CDR3 nucleotides are TGTGCCAGCAGCTCGACAGAGAACACTGAAGCTTTCTTT. This translates into CASSSTENTEAFF.

The rearrangement uses TRBV7-3 and TRBJ2-1; 7 nucleotides agree with TRBD2. J lost 0 bases, V lost 5 bases, and 4 bases had no gene match. The length of the CDR3 is 15 residues. Germline assignment: CDR1 SGHTA and CDR2 FQGTGA. CDR3 in amino acids: CASSPWTSSYNEQFF. In DNA form, the CDR3 reads TGTGCCAGCAGCCCCTGGACTAGCTCCTACAATGAGCAGTTCTTC.

The V and J genes are TRBV6-5 and TRBJ2-7; maybe TRBD2 (6 bases). Germline V lookup: CDR1 MNHEY, CDR2 SVGAGI. CDR3 length: 14 amino acids. The ends were cut back, 5 bases at V and 0 bases at J, with 11 bases in the middle. The CDR3 DNA is TGTGCCAGCAGTAAGGCGGGGAGCTCCTACGAGCAGTACTTC. This codes for CASSKAGSSYEQYF.

The rearrangement links TRBV29-1 to TRBJ1-1, with unresolved D. Germline assignment: CDR1 SQVTM and CDR2 ANQGSEA. The CDR3 length is 12 residues. Between the trimmed V and J ends, which lost 6 bases and 3 bases, there was a span of 11 bases. The CDR3 is CSVGEAYTEAFF. The CDR3 region has the DNA TGCAGCGTGGGTGAAGCGTACACTGAAGCTTTCTTT.

V is TRBV7-2 and J is TRBJ1-5, with 7 bases aligning to TRBD1. After removal of 1 base from V and 5 bases from J, the junction contained 11 bases not matched to a gene. Germline-derived CDR1 and CDR2 are SGHTA and FQGNSA. This CDR3 is built from 17 residues. CDR3 loop: CASSLVGTESRYQPQHF. For the CDR3, the DNA is TGTGCCAGCAGCTTAGTGGGGACAGAGTCCCGATATCAGCCCCAGCATTTT.

The CDR3 here is CANLQGVNEKLFF. The DNA for the CDR3 is TGTGCCAACCTACAGGGAGTTAATGAAAAACTGTTTTTT. The chain uses TRBV19 and TRBJ1-4; D perhaps matches TRBD1 (6 bases). From germline, CDR1 is LNHDA and CDR2 SQIVND (reference sequence). This CDR3 has 13 residues. The ends were cut back, 10 bases at V and 4 bases at J, with 13 bases in the middle. Based on the CDR3 plus reference TRBV19 and TRBJ1-4, the full variable domain is DGGITQSPKYLFRKEGQNVTLSCEQNLNHDAMYWYRQDPGQGLRLIYYSQIVNDFQKGDIAEGYSVSREKKESFPLTVTSAQKNPTAFYLCANLQGVNEKLFFGSGTQLSVL.

To note about this clone: The junction shows a germline mismatch at one end, possibly a read error. This sequence joins TRBV18 and TRBJ2-4, with 10 nucleotides matching TRBD1. Looked up from germline, CDR1 is KGHSH and CDR2 is LQKENI. The CDR3 sequence is 12 residues long. CDR3 region: CASSPTGQGMDF. The DNA for the CDR3 is TGTGCCAGCTCACCTACGGGACAGGGGATGGACTTC.

This chain connects TRBV6-6 to TRBJ2-1, with 8 positions matching TRBD2. J gave up 5 bases and V 2 bases, and 5 bases lay outside the gene matches. The CDR3 totals 15 residues. Germline V lookup: CDR1 MNHNY, CDR2 SVGAGI (reference sequence). The CDR3 loop reads CASSYPGLADNEQFF. For the CDR3, the DNA is TGTGCCAGCAGTTACCCCGGACTAGCCGACAATGAGCAGTTCTTC.

V usage is TRBV6-5 and J usage is TRBJ2-7, with TRBD2 identical over 11 bases. This CDR3 has 15 amino acids. CDR1 and CDR2 (germline): MNHEY, SVGAGI. J was trimmed by 7 bases and V by 7 bases; bases with no gene match: 12. The CDR3 loop is CASTSIAGGMMEQYF. As DNA, the CDR3 is TGTGCCAGCACCTCAATAGCGGGAGGGATGATGGAGCAGTACTTC.

This chain connects TRBV6-4 to TRBJ1-2; 9 positions match TRBD1. This CDR3 comprises 17 residues. Germline CDR1 and CDR2: MRHNA and SNTAGT. J gave up 4 bases and V 4 bases, and 13 bases lay outside the gene matches. For the CDR3, the DNA is TGTGCCAGCAGTGTTCGCCTACAGGGGGCGACCATCTATGGCTACACCTTC. This sequence encodes CASSVRLQGATIYGYTF.

In its sample, this clone was seen once. This chain joins TRBV4-3 and TRBJ2-1; 9 bases fit TRBD1. Germline trimming cut 0 bases from V and 6 bases from J; bases unmatched to any gene: 3. CDR1 is LGHNA and CDR2 is YSLEER in the germline V gene. The CDR3 has 15 amino acids. The CDR3 spells CASSQDGTGINEQFF. The DNA of the CDR3 is TGCGCCAGCAGCCAAGATGGGACAGGGATCAATGAGCAGTTCTTC.

The chain carries TRBV5-1 and TRBJ2-7, with 9 bases identical to TRBD2. V lost 4 bases to trimming and J lost 4 bases; unmatched junction nucleotides: 6. In germline, CDR1 is SGHRS, CDR2 YFSETQ. The CDR3 consists of 14 residues. The CDR3 nucleotides are TGCGCCAGCAGCCATAGCGGGAGTAGTTACGAGCAGTACTTC. Its protein is CASSHSGSSYEQYF.

V usage is TRBV10-3 and J usage is TRBJ2-1; TRBD2 matches at 14 bases. This CDR3 contains 16 residues. Per the germline V gene, CDR1 is ENHRY and CDR2 is SYGVKD. After removal of 3 bases from V and 5 bases from J, the junction contained 3 bases not matched to a gene. The CDR3, as DNA: TGTGCCATCAGTGAAGAGACTAGCGGGAGGGACAATGAGCAGTTCTTC. It is translated as CAISEETSGRDNEQFF.

The chain has TRBV4-1 and TRBJ2-7; 8 positions agree with TRBD1. The CDR3 has 14 residues. The V gene end was trimmed by 3 bases and the J gene end by 3 bases; junction bases not matched to a gene: 4. CDR1 and CDR2 from the germline V gene are MGHRA and YSYEKL. The CDR3 spells CASSHSQGDYEQYF. The CDR3 bases are TGCGCCAGCAGCCATTCACAGGGGGACTACGAGCAGTACTTC.

As to this clone: One end of the junction is discordant with germline, which a read error may explain. This chain joins TRBV29-1 and TRBJ1-2, with D perhaps matching TRBD1 (5 bases). Germline-derived CDR1 and CDR2 are SQVTM and ANQGSEA. The CDR3 runs 14 residues. CDR3 nucleotides: TGCAGCCTGGGGTTGGGCAGGGATTCTCTAGGCTACCCCTTC. This translates into CSLGLGRDSLGYPF. Complete variable domain (other parts from reference TRBV29-1 and TRBJ1-2): SAVISQKPSRDICQRGTSLTIQCQVDSQVTMMFWYRQQPGQSLTLIATANQGSEATYESGFVIDKFPISRPNLTFSTLTVSNMSPEDSSIYLCSLGLGRDSLGYPFGSGTRLTVV.